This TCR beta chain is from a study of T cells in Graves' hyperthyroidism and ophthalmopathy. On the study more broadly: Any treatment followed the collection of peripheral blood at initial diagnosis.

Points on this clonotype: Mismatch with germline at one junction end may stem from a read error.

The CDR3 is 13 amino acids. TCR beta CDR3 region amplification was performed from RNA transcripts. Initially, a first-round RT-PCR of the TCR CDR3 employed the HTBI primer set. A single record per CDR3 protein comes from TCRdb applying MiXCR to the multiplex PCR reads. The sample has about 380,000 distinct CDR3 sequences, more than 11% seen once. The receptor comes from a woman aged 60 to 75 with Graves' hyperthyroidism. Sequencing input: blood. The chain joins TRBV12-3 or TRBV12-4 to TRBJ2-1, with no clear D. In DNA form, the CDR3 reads TGTGTCAGCAGTTTAAAGCAGTGGGGTGAGCAGTTCTTC. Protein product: CVSSLKQWGEQFF.